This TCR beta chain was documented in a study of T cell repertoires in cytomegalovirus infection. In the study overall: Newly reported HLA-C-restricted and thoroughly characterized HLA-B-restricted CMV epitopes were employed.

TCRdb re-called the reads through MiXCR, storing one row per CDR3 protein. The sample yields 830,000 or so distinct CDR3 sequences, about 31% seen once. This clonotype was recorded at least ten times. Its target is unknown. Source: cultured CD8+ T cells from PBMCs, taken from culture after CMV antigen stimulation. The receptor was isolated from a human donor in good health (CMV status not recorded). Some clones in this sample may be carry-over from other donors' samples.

The CDR3 nucleotides read TGCGCCAGCAGCCAGCAGACAGGGAGGTGGGGCAGCGCAGATGGCTACACCTTC. Translation: CASSQQTGRWGSADGYTF. The chain carries TRBV4-3 and TRBJ1-2; TRBD1 agrees at 7 bases. Trimming removed 3 bases from V and 6 bases from J; junction bases left unmatched: 19. The CDR3 loop spans 18 amino acids. Germline V gene data show CDR1 as LGHNA and CDR2 as YSLEER.